Following are 11 T cell receptor beta chains from one sample sequenced in a study of T cell repertoires in cytomegalovirus infection. From the reads, TCRdb called clonotypes with MiXCR, one entry per CDR3 protein. This table holds over 100,000 distinct CDR3 sequences, 9.5% to 13% found once. Their antigen targets remain unknown. Sequenced sample: PBMCs, sequenced either directly or after in vitro stimulation (not recorded which). Receptors were obtained from a human donor in good health (CMV status not recorded). Some clones in this sample may be carry-over from other donors' samples.

In this sample, this clonotype turned up many times. The J gene is TRBJ2-3, the V gene TRBV20-1; tentatively, D is TRBD1 (6 bases). Trimming took 3 bases from V and 0 from J, leaving 13 bases between them. The CDR3 totals 15 residues. Germline V gives CDR1 DFQATT, CDR2 SNEGSKA (reference sequence). The CDR3 sequence: CSARELGGSTDTQYF. The CDR3 DNA sequence: TGCAGTGCTAGGGAACTAGGGGGAAGCACAGATACGCAGTATTTT.

At least ten counts were recorded for this clonotype. The rearrangement uses TRBV7-2 and TRBJ2-2; 11 bases match TRBD2. With 2 bases clipped from V and 2 bases from J, the junction kept 13 bases outside the gene matches. The CDR3 is 20 residues long. From germline, CDR1 is SGHTA and CDR2 FQGNSA. The CDR3 sequence is CASSLRPPRLAGQNTGELFF. The CDR3 region has the DNA TGTGCCAGCAGCTTAAGGCCCCCGAGACTAGCGGGACAAAACACCGGGGAGCTGTTTTTT.

This clonotype has just a few counts. The J gene is TRBJ1-2, the V gene TRBV12-3 or TRBV12-4, with 10 bases matching TRBD1. The CDR3 length is 15 residues. Germline trimming cut 6 bases from V and 4 bases from J; bases unmatched to any gene: 8. CDR3 region: CASSLRQGAVYGYTF. As DNA, the CDR3 is TGTGCCAGCAGCCTTAGACAGGGGGCTGTCTATGGCTACACCTTC.

The table lists this clonotype with many counts. The chain combines TRBV7-2 with TRBJ1-3; TRBD1 might be the D (5 bases). The germline CDR1 and CDR2 sequences are SGHTA and FQGNSA. There are 16 residues in the CDR3. Between the trimmed V and J ends, which lost 3 bases and 3 bases, there was a span of 15 bases. The chain's CDR3 is CASSFGTQGGGNTIYF. The CDR3 DNA reads TGTGCCAGCAGCTTCGGTACCCAGGGAGGTGGAAACACCATATATTTT. The complete variable domain, with remaining parts taken from reference TRBV7-2 and TRBJ1-3, reads GAGVSQSPSNKVTEKGKDVELRCDPISGHTALYWYRQSLGQGLEFLIYFQGNSAPDKSGLPSDRFSAERTGGSVSTLTIQRTQQEDSAVYLCASSFGTQGGGNTIYFGEGSWLTVV.

This clonotype was recorded at least ten times. The rearrangement uses TRBV20-1 and TRBJ2-7; TRBD1 aligns across 7 bases. J was trimmed by 4 bases and V by 0 bases; bases with no gene match: 6. This CDR3 region has 14 residues. In germline, CDR1 is DFQATT, CDR2 SNEGSKA (reference sequence). The CDR3 here is CSARDQSRGYEQYF. CDR3 in DNA: TGCAGTGCTAGAGATCAATCCAGGGGGTACGAGCAGTACTTC.

There are many counts of this clonotype. As DNA, the CDR3 is TGTGCCAGCAGTTACTTTTCAAGTCTCGGGTATACTAAGGAGACCCAGTACTTC. Protein sequence: CASSYFSSLGYTKETQYF. The chain links TRBV6-9 to TRBJ2-5, with D uncertain. Per germline, CDR1 MNHGY and CDR2 SVAAGI. The CDR3 spans 18 residues. Trimming cost V 3 bases and J 5 bases, with 25 bases left between them.

In its sample, this clonotype was seen a few times. The rearrangement links TRBV7-9 to TRBJ1-5; D perhaps matches TRBD1 (6 bases). The CDR3 runs 15 residues. Trimming took off 6 bases at V and 4 bases at J, with 16 bases between the two ends. The germline gives CDR1 SEHNR, CDR2 FQNEAQ (reference sequence). CDR3 in DNA: TGTGCCAGCAGTCTCGAGGGGGAGGCGAATCAGCCCCAGCATTTT. Translated: CASSLEGEANQPQHF.

This rearrangement joins TRBV5-6 to TRBJ2-1; TRBD1 is a possible D gene (8 bases). With 2 bases removed from V and 4 bases from J, the gap between germline ends came to 13 bases. The germline CDR1 and CDR2 sequences are SGHDT and YYEEEE. The CDR3 has 15 amino acids. Here the CDR3 DNA reads TGTGCCAGCAGCTTCAGGGGGCGGGGGTACAATGAGCAGTTCTTC. It encodes CASSFRGRGYNEQFF.

There are many counts of this clonotype. The gene calls are TRBV7-2 and TRBJ2-4; D perhaps matches TRBD2 (6 bases). Trimming stripped 5 bases from V and 11 bases from J, with 10 bases between. The CDR3 spans 11 residues. The germline V gene has CDR1 SGHTA and CDR2 FQGNSA. CDR3 loop: CASSLRDFQYF. CDR3 nucleotide sequence: TGTGCCAGCAGCCTCCGGGACTTTCAGTACTTC.

This clonotype was seen many times. V usage is TRBV4-1 and J usage is TRBJ2-5; 8 bases are a match to TRBD2. This CDR3 region has 17 residues. The junction had 8 bases not matched to a gene; V was cut back by 0 bases and J by 2 bases. Germline values: CDR1 MGHRA, CDR2 YSYEKL. CDR3 coding DNA: TGCGCCAGCAGCCAAGATGAGGGTAGCGGGATTCAAGAGACCCAGTACTTC. It translates to CASSQDEGSGIQETQYF.

This clonotype occurred a few times. The rearrangement uses TRBV2 and TRBJ1-1, with D perhaps matching TRBD1 (5 bases). The CDR3 has 14 residues. Germline values: CDR1 SNHLY, CDR2 FYNNEI. V gave up 7 bases and J gave up 7 bases, with 19 bases separating them. CDR3 nucleotides: TGTGCCAGCATACAGGCTACTACTGGAGTTGAAGCTTTCTTT. It translates to CASIQATTGVEAFF.